These T cell receptor beta chains were read from a single sample in a study of metastatic and nonmetastatic thyroid tumors. Using MiXCR, TCRdb reanalyzed the PCR reads. This table holds some 23,000 clones, approximately 22% found once. The sequenced sample was adjacent normal tissue. Source of these receptors: a female donor with papillary thyroid cancer or a benign thyroid nodule (not recorded which). Some clones in this sample may be carry-over from other donors' samples. Both conserved end residues are part of each CDR3. The order of the fields is J gene, V gene, CDR3 protein.

J: TRBJ2-1
V: TRBV6-1
CDR3: CASRDVFGTSGREEQFF

J: TRBJ1-1
V: TRBV11-1
CDR3: CASSRQNTEAFF

J: TRBJ2-2
V: TRBV5-1
CDR3: CASSFGHRDLTGELFF

J: TRBJ1-1
V: TRBV9
CDR3: CASSVGGHTEAFF

J: TRBJ2-1
V: TRBV28
CDR3: CASSLGPWTRGFNEQFF

J: TRBJ2-7
V: TRBV20-1
CDR3: CSARLAGEEFSYEQYF

J: TRBJ1-1
V: TRBV27
CDR3: CASRYRGSSTEAFF

J: TRBJ2-3
V: TRBV11-2
CDR3: CVSSLGGGFHTDTQYF

J: TRBJ2-5
V: TRBV6-1
CDR3: CASSAPETQYF

J: TRBJ1-5
V: TRBV7-9
CDR3: CASSSQDQPQHF

J: TRBJ2-5
V: TRBV15
CDR3: CAISRLAGGPETQYF

J: TRBJ2-1
V: TRBV20-1
CDR3: CSAGGLAVVSQFF

J: TRBJ1-1
V: TRBV6-5
CDR3: CASSFGGGGDSEAFF

J: TRBJ1-1
V: TRBV20-1
CDR3: CSARGWQMNTEAFF

J: TRBJ1-1
V: TRBV3-1
CDR3: CASSPRYTEAFF

J: TRBJ2-1
V: TRBV6-1
CDR3: CASSEALRTSASNNEQSF

J: TRBJ2-3
V: TRBV20-1
CDR3: CSATSGSSDTQYF

J: TRBJ1-2
V: TRBV7-9
CDR3: CASSLSCGGYTF

J: TRBJ2-1
V: TRBV6-2/TRBV6-3
CDR3: CASSRFQRGSYNEQFF

J: TRBJ2-2
V: TRBV9
CDR3: CASSYVGTSLNTGELFF

J: TRBJ1-2
V: TRBV6-5
CDR3: CASSYREEDSYTF

J: TRBJ2-1
V: TRBV5-5
CDR3: CASSLGLAGTTSYNEQFF

J: TRBJ1-2
V: TRBV5-1
CDR3: CASSRDRGGYTF